These T cell receptor beta chains were read from a single sample in a study of OX40 agonist ivuxolimab in advanced cancers. Repertoires were generated with immunoSEQ multiplex PCR, while TCRdb's copy carries only in-frame clones and drops some. The sample contains about 62,000 clones, roughly 87% of which appear only once. Sequenced material: CD4+ or CD8+ T cells sorted from blood, taken in a trial of the OX40 agonist ivuxolimab. Receptors were obtained from an adult with an advanced solid tumor such as melanoma, head and neck, liver or kidney cancer. Both conserved end residues are part of each CDR3. D genes are given only for firm matches. Clone size is stated in some rows and not others, as once, few, many or a class when expanded.

size: few; J: TRBJ1-2; V: TRBV28; D: -; CDR3: CASSLGPDRPYGYTF; DNA: TGTGCCAGCAGTCTAGGACCCGACAGGCCCTATGGCTACACCTTC
size: -; J: TRBJ1-4; V: TRBV27; D: -; CDR3: CASRRTTNEKLFF; DNA: TGTGCCAGCAGGCGAACAACTAATGAAAAACTGTTTTTT
size: -; J: TRBJ2-5; V: TRBV29-1; D: -; CDR3: CSVEGGQETQYF; DNA: TGCAGCGTTGAAGGGGGCCAAGAGACCCAGTACTTC
size: -; J: TRBJ2-3; V: TRBV18; D: -; CDR3: CASSRRVAGPDLGTDTQYF; DNA: TGTGCCAGCTCACGAAGGGTGGCAGGGCCGGACCTAGGCACAGATACGCAGTATTTT
size: -; J: TRBJ1-1; V: TRBV7-3; D: -; CDR3: CASSLRSVPGTEAFF; DNA: TGTGCCAGCAGCTTACGGTCCGTCCCCGGAACAGAAGCTTTCTTT
size: -; J: TRBJ1-1; V: TRBV6-5; D: -; CDR3: CASRRTANTEAFF; DNA: TGTGCCAGCAGGCGGACAGCTAACACTGAAGCTTTCTTT
size: -; J: TRBJ1-2; V: TRBV29-1; D: -; CDR3: CSIEGRDVGYGYTF; DNA: TGCAGCATTGAGGGGCGGGACGTCGGCTATGGCTACACCTTC
size: -; J: TRBJ1-4; V: TRBV6-5; D: -; CDR3: CASSFREGLWEKLFF; DNA: TGTGCCAGCAGTTTTCGGGAGGGGTTGTGGGAAAAACTGTTTTTT
size: -; J: TRBJ1-1; V: TRBV19; D: TRBD1; CDR3: CASSHPGQANTEAFF; DNA: TGTGCCAGTAGCCACCCCGGACAGGCGAACACTGAAGCTTTCTTT
size: -; J: TRBJ1-5; V: TRBV10-3; D: -; CDR3: CAISELGGANQPQHF; DNA: TGTGCCATCAGTGAACTGGGAGGGGCCAATCAGCCCCAGCATTTT
size: -; J: TRBJ2-2; V: TRBV5-1; D: -; CDR3: CASSLGEYTGELFF; DNA: TGTGCCAGCAGCTTGGGGGAGTACACCGGGGAGCTGTTTTTT
size: -; J: TRBJ2-2; V: TRBV5-4; D: -; CDR3: CASSLNEGTGELFF; DNA: TGTGCCAGCAGCTTAAACGAGGGGACCGGGGAGCTGTTTTTT
size: -; J: TRBJ2-5; V: TRBV5-1; D: TRBD1; CDR3: CASSSASRTGGVEPQYF; DNA: TGCGCCAGCAGCTCTGCATCCCGCACAGGGGGCGTGGAGCCCCAGTACTTC
size: -; J: TRBJ1-3; V: TRBV27; D: TRBD1; CDR3: CASTTPLRGQGHYSGNTIYF; DNA: TGTGCCAGCACTACCCCCCTCCGGGGACAGGGTCACTACTCTGGAAACACCATATATTTT
size: -; J: TRBJ1-4; V: TRBV15; D: -; CDR3: CATSPEGGNEKLFF; DNA: TGTGCCACCAGCCCGGAAGGGGGGAATGAAAAACTGTTTTTT
size: -; J: TRBJ1-2; V: TRBV7-2; D: TRBD1; CDR3: CASSTGQGSYGYTF; DNA: TGTGCCAGCAGCACTGGACAGGGCAGCTATGGCTACACCTTC
size: -; J: TRBJ2-3; V: TRBV9; D: TRBD2; CDR3: CASSVSGGTDTQYF; DNA: TGTGCCAGCAGCGTGAGCGGGGGCACAGATACGCAGTATTTT
size: -; J: TRBJ2-7; V: TRBV6-6; D: TRBD1; CDR3: CASTNRDRIGEQYF; DNA: TGTGCCAGCACCAATCGGGACAGGATAGGGGAGCAGTACTTC
size: few; J: TRBJ2-1; V: TRBV7-2; D: -; CDR3: CASSLGQTINNEQFF; DNA: TGTGCCAGCAGCCTAGGACAGACCATAAACAATGAGCAGTTCTTC
size: -; J: TRBJ1-3; V: TRBV28; D: -; CDR3: CASSLYRNPISGNTIYF; DNA: TGTGCCAGCAGTTTGTATAGGAACCCTATCTCTGGAAACACCATATATTTT
size: once; J: TRBJ2-1; V: TRBV28; D: TRBD2; CDR3: CASSLWGLAGVFNEQFF; DNA: TGTGCCAGCAGTTTATGGGGACTAGCGGGGGTCTTCAATGAGCAGTTCTTC
size: -; J: TRBJ1-5; V: TRBV5-1; D: -; CDR3: CASTRWGGGQPQHF; DNA: TGCGCCAGCACTCGGTGGGGGGGCGGTCAGCCCCAGCATTTT
size: once; J: TRBJ1-2; V: TRBV2; D: -; CDR3: CASSYIQRGYTF; DNA: TGTGCCAGCAGTTACATCCAGCGCGGCTACACCTTC
size: few; J: TRBJ1-2; V: TRBV5-1; D: -; CDR3: CASSFPGTDGYTF; DNA: TGCGCCAGCAGCTTTCCAGGGACGGATGGCTACACCTTC
size: -; J: TRBJ1-5; V: TRBV5-1; D: TRBD1; CDR3: CASSQQGYSNQPQHF; DNA: TGCGCCAGCAGCCAACAGGGGTATAGCAATCAGCCCCAGCATTTT
size: -; J: TRBJ2-7; V: TRBV7-2; D: TRBD1; CDR3: CASSFQGGRDEQYF; DNA: TGTGCCAGCAGCTTCCAAGGGGGCAGGGACGAGCAGTACTTC
size: -; J: TRBJ2-6; V: TRBV28; D: -; CDR3: CASSRGISGANVLTF; DNA: TGTGCCAGCAGCCGAGGAATCTCTGGGGCCAACGTCCTGACTTTC
size: few; J: TRBJ2-1; V: TRBV5-8; D: TRBD2; CDR3: CASSPAGRTSYNEQFF; DNA: TGTGCCAGCAGCCCGGCCGGGAGGACCTCCTACAATGAGCAGTTCTTC
size: -; J: TRBJ2-6; V: TRBV4-3; D: TRBD1; CDR3: CASSRQPGQGSGANVLTF; DNA: TGCGCCAGCAGCCGCCAACCGGGACAGGGCTCTGGGGCCAACGTCCTGACTTTC
size: -; J: TRBJ1-2; V: TRBV9; D: TRBD1; CDR3: CASSPGQGSYGYTF; DNA: TGTGCCAGCAGCCCGGGACAGGGGAGCTATGGCTACACCTTC
size: once; J: TRBJ2-1; V: TRBV7-9; D: -; CDR3: CASSRPEGEQFF; DNA: TGTGCCAGCAGCCGACCCGAAGGTGAGCAGTTCTTC
size: once; J: TRBJ2-7; V: TRBV18; D: TRBD2; CDR3: CASSPGTSGYEQYF; DNA: TGTGCCAGCTCACCTGGGACTAGCGGTTACGAGCAGTACTTC
size: once; J: TRBJ1-5; V: TRBV5-6; D: -; CDR3: CASSTLGQGSNQPQHF; DNA: TGTGCCAGCAGCACCTTAGGGCAGGGAAGCAATCAGCCCCAGCATTTT
size: -; J: TRBJ1-6; V: TRBV7-2; D: -; CDR3: CASTRSYNSPLHF; DNA: TGTGCGTCAACACGTTCTTATAATTCACCCCTCCACTTT
size: once; J: TRBJ2-5; V: TRBV2; D: -; CDR3: CASLIGLRETQYF; DNA: TGTGCCAGCCTTATTGGGCTGCGAGAGACCCAGTACTTC
size: -; J: TRBJ2-2; V: TRBV7-9; D: TRBD1; CDR3: CASSSRGGPRNTGELFF; DNA: TGTGCCAGCAGCTCACGAGGGGGCCCCAGGAACACCGGGGAGCTGTTTTTT
size: once; J: TRBJ1-6; V: TRBV6-5; D: -; CDR3: CASSYSSGAGNSPLHF; DNA: TGTGCCAGCAGTTACTCTTCGGGGGCAGGGAATTCACCCCTCCACTTT
size: once; J: TRBJ1-1; V: TRBV5-1; D: TRBD1; CDR3: CASSLQQGGNTEAFF; DNA: TGCGCCAGCAGCTTGCAACAGGGGGGGAACACTGAAGCTTTCTTT
size: -; J: TRBJ1-1; V: TRBV27; D: -; CDR3: CASSLRTLGTEAFF; DNA: TGTGCCAGCAGTTTAAGGACTTTAGGCACTGAAGCTTTCTTT
size: -; J: TRBJ1-1; V: TRBV5-1; D: -; CDR3: CASSLVVMNTEAFF; DNA: TGCGCCAGCAGCTTGGTGGTTATGAACACTGAAGCTTTCTTT
size: -; J: TRBJ2-1; V: TRBV7-2; D: -; CDR3: CASSLSHGNEQFF; DNA: TGTGCCAGCAGCTTGTCCCATGGGAATGAGCAGTTCTTC
size: -; J: TRBJ2-1; V: TRBV7-3; D: -; CDR3: CASSLTRNNEQFF; DNA: TGTGCCAGCAGCTTAACACGGAACAATGAGCAGTTCTTC
size: once; J: TRBJ2-1; V: TRBV19; D: TRBD1; CDR3: CASSIDRVGEQFF; DNA: TGTGCCAGTAGTATTGACAGGGTTGGGGAGCAGTTCTTC
size: -; J: TRBJ1-1; V: TRBV18; D: -; CDR3: CASSPGRVNTEAFF; DNA: TGTGCCAGCTCACCAGGGCGGGTGAACACTGAAGCTTTCTTT
size: -; J: TRBJ1-1; V: TRBV29-1; D: -; CDR3: CSGQTPPGEAFF; DNA: TGCAGCGGTCAAACGCCCCCAGGAGAAGCTTTCTTT
size: -; J: TRBJ2-6; V: TRBV25-1; D: -; CDR3: CASSVATEQSRANVLTF; DNA: TGTGCCAGCAGTGTTGCGACAGAACAAAGTCGGGCCAACGTCCTGACTTTC
size: few; J: TRBJ1-2; V: TRBV19; D: -; CDR3: CASSSQGSYGYTF; DNA: TGTGCCAGCTCTTCACAGGGCTCTTATGGCTACACCTTC
size: -; J: TRBJ2-7; V: TRBV27; D: TRBD2; CDR3: CASSLLTSGRVGYEQYF; DNA: TGTGCCAGCAGTTTATTGACTAGCGGGCGGGTGGGCTACGAGCAGTACTTC
size: -; J: TRBJ2-1; V: TRBV23-1; D: TRBD2; CDR3: CASTQWRSGGSVNEQFF; DNA: TGCGCCAGCACCCAATGGCGTTCCGGCGGGAGTGTAAATGAGCAGTTCTTC
size: -; J: TRBJ2-1; V: TRBV7-2; D: TRBD2; CDR3: CASRLGTSSYNEQFF; DNA: TGTGCCAGCAGGTTAGGGACTAGCTCCTACAATGAGCAGTTCTTC